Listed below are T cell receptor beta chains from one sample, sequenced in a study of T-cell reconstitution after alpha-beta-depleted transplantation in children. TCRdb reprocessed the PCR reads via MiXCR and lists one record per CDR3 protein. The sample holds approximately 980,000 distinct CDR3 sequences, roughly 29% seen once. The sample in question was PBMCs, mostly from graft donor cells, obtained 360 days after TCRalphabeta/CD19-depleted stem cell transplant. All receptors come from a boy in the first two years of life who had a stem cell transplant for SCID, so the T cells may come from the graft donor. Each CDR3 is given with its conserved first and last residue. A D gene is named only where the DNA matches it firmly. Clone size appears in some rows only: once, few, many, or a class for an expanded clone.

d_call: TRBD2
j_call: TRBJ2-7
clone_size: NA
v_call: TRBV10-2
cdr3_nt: TGCGCCAGCAGTGAGTCAAGGACTAGCGGTTACGAGCAGTACTTC
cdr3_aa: CASSESRTSGYEQYF

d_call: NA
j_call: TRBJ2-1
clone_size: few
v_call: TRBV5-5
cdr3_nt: TGTGCCAGCAGCTTGGAGGGAAACCATCACAATGAGCAGTTCTTC
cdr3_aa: CASSLEGNHHNEQFF

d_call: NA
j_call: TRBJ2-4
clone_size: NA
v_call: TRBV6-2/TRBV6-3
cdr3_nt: TGTGCCAGCAGTTATGCCCCTGGCCATGTTCAGTACTTC
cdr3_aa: CASSYAPGHVQYF

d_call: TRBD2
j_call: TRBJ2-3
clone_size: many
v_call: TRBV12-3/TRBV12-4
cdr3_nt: TGTGCCAGCAGTTTTGCGGGGGAGCCCACAGATACGCAGTATTTT
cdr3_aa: CASSFAGEPTDTQYF

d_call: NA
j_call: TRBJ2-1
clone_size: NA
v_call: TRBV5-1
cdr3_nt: TGCGCCAGCAGCTCGCCGTTGGTGAATGAGCAGTTCTTC
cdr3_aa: CASSSPLVNEQFF

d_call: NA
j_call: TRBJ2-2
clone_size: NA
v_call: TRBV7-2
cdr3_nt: TGTGCCAGCAGCTTAGAAGGGATCCGGGAGCTGTTTTTT
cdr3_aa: CASSLEGIRELFF

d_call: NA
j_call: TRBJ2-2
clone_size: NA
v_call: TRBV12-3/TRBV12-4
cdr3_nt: TGTGCCAGCAGTAGAAGAAACAACACCGGGGAGCTGTTTTTT
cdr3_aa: CASSRRNNTGELFF

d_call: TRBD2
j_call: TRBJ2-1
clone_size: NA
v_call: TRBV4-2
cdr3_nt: TGTGCCAGCAGCCAAGTTTCAGCGGGGGGCTACTCCTACAATGAGCAGTTCTTC
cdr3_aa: CASSQVSAGGYSYNEQFF

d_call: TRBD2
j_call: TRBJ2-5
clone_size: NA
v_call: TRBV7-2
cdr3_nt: TGTGCCAGCAGCCCGGGACTAGCGGGGCCTCCCCAGTACTTC
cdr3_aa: CASSPGLAGPPQYF

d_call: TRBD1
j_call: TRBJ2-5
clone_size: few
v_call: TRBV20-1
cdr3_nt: TGCAGTGCCCTGAACAGGGGGATTCAAGAGACCCAGTACTTC
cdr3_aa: CSALNRGIQETQYF

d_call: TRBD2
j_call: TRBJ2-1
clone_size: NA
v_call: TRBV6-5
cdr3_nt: TGTGCCAGCAGTTACTCGCAGCGGGGGGCCTCATCGGAGCAGTTCTTC
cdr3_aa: CASSYSQRGASSEQFF

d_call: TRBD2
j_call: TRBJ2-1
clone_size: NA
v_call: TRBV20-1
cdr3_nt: TGCAGTGCTAGAACAGCGGGGGGGTCGAATGAGCAGTTCTTC
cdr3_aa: CSARTAGGSNEQFF

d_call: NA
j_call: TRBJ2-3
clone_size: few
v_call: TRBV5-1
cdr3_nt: TGCGCCAGCAGCTTGGAAGGTTGGGATACGCAGTATTTT
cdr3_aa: CASSLEGWDTQYF

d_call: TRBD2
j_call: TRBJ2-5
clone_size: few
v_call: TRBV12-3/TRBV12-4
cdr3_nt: TGTGCCAGCAGTTTGGGCCGGACTAGACAAGAGACCCAGTACTTC
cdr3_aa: CASSLGRTRQETQYF

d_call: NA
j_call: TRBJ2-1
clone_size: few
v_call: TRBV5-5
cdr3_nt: TGTGCCAGCAGCCGTCCGGGGTTAAACAATGAGCAGTTCTTC
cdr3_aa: CASSRPGLNNEQFF

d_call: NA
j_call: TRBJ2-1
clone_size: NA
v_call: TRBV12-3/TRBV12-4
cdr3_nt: TGTGCCAGCACCACAGCATGGCTCGCCTACAATGAGCAGTTCTTC
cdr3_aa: CASTTAWLAYNEQFF

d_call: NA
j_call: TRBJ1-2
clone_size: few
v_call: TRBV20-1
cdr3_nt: TGCAGTGCTAGATCTCAAGTGGGGGATGGCTACACCTTC
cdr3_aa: CSARSQVGDGYTF

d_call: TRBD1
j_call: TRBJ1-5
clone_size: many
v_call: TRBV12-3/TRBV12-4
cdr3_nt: TGTGCCAGCAGCACGGGACAGGGGGGCAATCAGCCCCAGCATTTT
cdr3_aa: CASSTGQGGNQPQHF

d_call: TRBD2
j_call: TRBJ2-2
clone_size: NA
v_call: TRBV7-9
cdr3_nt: TGTGCCAGCACCCTCGGGAGGGCATTTACGAACACCGGGGAGCTGTTTTTT
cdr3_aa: CASTLGRAFTNTGELFF

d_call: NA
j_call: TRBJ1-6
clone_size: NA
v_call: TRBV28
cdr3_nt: TGTGCCAGCGGGAAGGGTGACGGGGATTCACCCCTCCACTTT
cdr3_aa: CASGKGDGDSPLHF

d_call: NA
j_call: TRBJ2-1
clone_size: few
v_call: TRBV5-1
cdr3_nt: TGCGCCAGCAGCTCGGGCGCAGCCTACAATGAGCAGTTCTTC
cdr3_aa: CASSSGAAYNEQFF

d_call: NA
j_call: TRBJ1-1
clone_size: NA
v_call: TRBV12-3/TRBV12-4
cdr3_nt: TGTGCCAGCAGTTTTTTCCTCCGGAGCACTGAAGCTTTCTTT
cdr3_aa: CASSFFLRSTEAFF

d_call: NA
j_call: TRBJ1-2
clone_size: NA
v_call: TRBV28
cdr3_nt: TGTGCCAGCAGTCCCCAGCCCCGGGACTATGGCTACACCTTC
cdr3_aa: CASSPQPRDYGYTF

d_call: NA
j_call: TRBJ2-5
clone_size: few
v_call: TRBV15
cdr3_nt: TGTGCCACCAGCAGAGACCAGGGTATCGGAGAGACCCAGTACTTC
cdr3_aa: CATSRDQGIGETQYF

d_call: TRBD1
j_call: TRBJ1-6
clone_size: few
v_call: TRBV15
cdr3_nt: TGTGCCACCAGCACCGGACAGGGAACACCCCTCCACTTT
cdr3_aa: CATSTGQGTPLHF

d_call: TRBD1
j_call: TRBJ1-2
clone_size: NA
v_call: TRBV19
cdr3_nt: TGTGCCAGTAAGGACAGGGGCGGCTATGGCTACACCTTC
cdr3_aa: CASKDRGGYGYTF

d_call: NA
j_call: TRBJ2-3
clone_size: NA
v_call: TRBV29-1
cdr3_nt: TGCAGCGTTGAGTTGGTAAGGGTTGCAGATACGCAGTATTTT
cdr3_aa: CSVELVRVADTQYF

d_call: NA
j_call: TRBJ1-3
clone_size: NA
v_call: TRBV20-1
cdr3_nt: TGCAGTGCTAGCCCCCGGTCTGGGCCTAACTCTGGAAACACCATATATTTT
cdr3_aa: CSASPRSGPNSGNTIYF

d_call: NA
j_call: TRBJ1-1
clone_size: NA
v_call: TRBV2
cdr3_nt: TGTGCCAGCAGTGAACGCCGGACCCCGAACACTGAAGCTTTCTTT
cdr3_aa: CASSERRTPNTEAFF

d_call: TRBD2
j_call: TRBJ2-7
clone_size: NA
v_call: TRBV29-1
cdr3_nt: TGCAGCGTTGAATCTGCCAGCGGGGGCTACGAGCAGTACTTC
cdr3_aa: CSVESASGGYEQYF

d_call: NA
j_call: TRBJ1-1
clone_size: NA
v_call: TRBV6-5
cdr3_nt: TGTGCCAGCAGTTACCTGGGTCTGGGTGACACTGAAGCTTTCTTT
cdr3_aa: CASSYLGLGDTEAFF

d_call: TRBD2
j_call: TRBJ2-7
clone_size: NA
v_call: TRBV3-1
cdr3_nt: TGTGCCAGCAGACCAAGCGGGGGGCACTACGAGCAGTACTTC
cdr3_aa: CASRPSGGHYEQYF

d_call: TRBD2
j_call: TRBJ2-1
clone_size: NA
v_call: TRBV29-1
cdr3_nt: TGCAGCGTTGGCGGGACTAGCGGGGTAAATGAGCAGTTCTTC
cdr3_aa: CSVGGTSGVNEQFF

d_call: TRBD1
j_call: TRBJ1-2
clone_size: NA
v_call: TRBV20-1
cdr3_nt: TGCAGTGCGCGACAGGGCCCCTATGGCTACACCTTC
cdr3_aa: CSARQGPYGYTF

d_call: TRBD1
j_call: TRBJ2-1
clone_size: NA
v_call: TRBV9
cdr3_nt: TGTGCCAGTTCCGGGACAGATCTATACAATGAGCAGTTCTTC
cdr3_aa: CASSGTDLYNEQFF

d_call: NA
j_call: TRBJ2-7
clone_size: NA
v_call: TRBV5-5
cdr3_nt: TGTGCCAGCACTGATAGGGGGTACGAGCAGTACTTC
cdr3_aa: CASTDRGYEQYF

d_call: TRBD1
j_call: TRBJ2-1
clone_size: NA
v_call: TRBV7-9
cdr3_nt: TGTGCCAGCTTAACAGGGGTTAGCTCCTACAATGAGCAGTTCTTC
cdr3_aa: CASLTGVSSYNEQFF

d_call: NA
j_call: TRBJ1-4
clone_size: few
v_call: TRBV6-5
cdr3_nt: TGTGCCAGCAGTTACGGAATCAGGGGACCTGAAAAACTGTTTTTT
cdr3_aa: CASSYGIRGPEKLFF

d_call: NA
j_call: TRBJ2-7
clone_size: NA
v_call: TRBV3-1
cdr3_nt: TGTGCCAGCAGCCAGTTAGGGGGATACCATGCCAACTACGAGCAGTACTTC
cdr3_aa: CASSQLGGYHANYEQYF

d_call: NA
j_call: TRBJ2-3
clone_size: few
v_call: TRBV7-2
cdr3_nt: TGTGCCAGCAGCCCCCAGGGGCCTACTAGCACAGATACGCAGTATTTT
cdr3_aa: CASSPQGPTSTDTQYF

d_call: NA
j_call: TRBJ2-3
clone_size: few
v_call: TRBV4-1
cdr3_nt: TGCGCCAGCAGCCAAGTGACCCTTAGCACAGATACGCAGTATTTT
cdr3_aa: CASSQVTLSTDTQYF

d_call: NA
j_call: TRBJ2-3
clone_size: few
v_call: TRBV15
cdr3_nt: TGTGCCACCAGCAGAGCGACCTCCACCACAGATACGCAGTATTTT
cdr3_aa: CATSRATSTTDTQYF

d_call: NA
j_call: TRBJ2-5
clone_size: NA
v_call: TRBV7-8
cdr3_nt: TGTGCCAGCAGCACCCACAGGGCACCTAAGCTTGAGACCCAGTACTTC
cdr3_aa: CASSTHRAPKLETQYF

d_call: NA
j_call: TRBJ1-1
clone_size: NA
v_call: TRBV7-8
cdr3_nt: TGTGCCAGCAGCTTAGGCCCCGGGGGGCGTTGGAACACTGAAGCTTTCTTT
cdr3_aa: CASSLGPGGRWNTEAFF

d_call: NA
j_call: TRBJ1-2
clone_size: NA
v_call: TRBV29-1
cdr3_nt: TGCAGCGCCGAACAGGGAGGTTCGCATGGCTACACCTTC
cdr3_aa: CSAEQGGSHGYTF

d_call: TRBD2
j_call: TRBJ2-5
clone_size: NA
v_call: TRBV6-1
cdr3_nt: TGTGCCAGCAGTCCGACTCTAGCGGAACAAGAGACCCAGTACTTC
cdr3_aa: CASSPTLAEQETQYF

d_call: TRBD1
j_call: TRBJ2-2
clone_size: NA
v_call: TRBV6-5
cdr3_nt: TGTGCCAGCAGTTACTCAGGACAGGCCGGGGAGCTGTTTTTT
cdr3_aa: CASSYSGQAGELFF

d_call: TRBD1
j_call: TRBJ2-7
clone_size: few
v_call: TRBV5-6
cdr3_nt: TGTGCCAGCAGCATCCAAGGACAGGGGCCCTACGAGCAGTACTTC
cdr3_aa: CASSIQGQGPYEQYF

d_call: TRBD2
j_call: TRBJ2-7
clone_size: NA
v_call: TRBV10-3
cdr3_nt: TGTGCCATCAGCCCGGGACTAGCGACCCACGAGCAGTACTTC
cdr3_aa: CAISPGLATHEQYF

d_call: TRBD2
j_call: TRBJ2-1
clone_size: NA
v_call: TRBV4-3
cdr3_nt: TGCGCCAGCAGCCAAGGGTTGCCCAGCGGGGGCCTGAACAATGAGCAGTTCTTC
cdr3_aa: CASSQGLPSGGLNNEQFF